These T cell receptor beta chains were read from a single sample in a study of blood T cell repertoires in COVID-19. The assay was immunoSEQ multiplex PCR, and TCRdb's table has in-frame clones only and misses some. Of about 300,000 clones in the sample, around 90% were seen once. The sequenced sample was PBMCs or T cells enriched from blood (not recorded which). The receptors come from a woman aged 25 to 45 who had recovered from COVID-19. Both conserved end residues are part of each CDR3. The D gene is left open where the match is weak. A clone size is listed for some rows: how often the clone was seen (once, few, many), or a class if it is expanded.

j_call v_call d_call clone_size cdr3_nt cdr3_aa
TRBJ1-2 TRBV6-5 . . TGTGCCAGCAGCCAGGGTGGGAACTATGGCTACACCTTC CASSQGGNYGYTF
TRBJ1-4 TRBV9 . once TGTGCCAGCAGCCCCTTTGAGGGAAGGGAAAAACTGTTTTTT CASSPFEGREKLFF
TRBJ1-2 TRBV27 TRBD1 . TGTGCCAGCAGTTTATCGAGTTTCGGGACAGAGAACTATGGCTACACCTTC CASSLSSFGTENYGYTF
TRBJ2-5 TRBV9 . once TGTGCCAGCAGCGTAGGTAATTCGCAAGAGACCCAGTACTTC CASSVGNSQETQYF
TRBJ2-1 TRBV7-2 . . TGTGCCAGCAGGCAAAGGCAGGGGAGTTGGGGTGGTGAGCAGTTCTTC CASRQRQGSWGGEQFF
TRBJ1-5 TRBV7-9 TRBD1 . TGTGCCAGCAGCTTGGGACAGCTAAATCAGCCCCAGCATTTT CASSLGQLNQPQHF
TRBJ1-2 TRBV12-5 TRBD1 . TGTGCTAGTGGCCCGGGACAGGGCCATAACTATGGCTACACCTTC CASGPGQGHNYGYTF
TRBJ1-1 TRBV27 . . TGTGCCAGCAGTGCCCGGCCAGGAACAGATCTCACTGAAGCTTTCTTT CASSARPGTDLTEAFF
TRBJ1-6 TRBV5-1 . . TGCGCCAGCAGCCCCCCGGACAGAAATTCACCCCTCCACTTT CASSPPDRNSPLHF
TRBJ2-1 TRBV9 . . TGTGCCAGCAGCCCGCCGGGGAGGTACAATGAGCAGTTCTTC CASSPPGRYNEQFF
TRBJ1-5 TRBV19 TRBD1 . TGTGCCAGCCGGAAGAGTCAGGGGGCTTACCAGCCCCAGCATTTT CASRKSQGAYQPQHF
TRBJ1-2 TRBV18 TRBD1 . TGTGCCAGCTCACCTGCCGGGACAGGGGGCTTTGGCTACACCTTC CASSPAGTGGFGYTF
TRBJ2-1 TRBV6-6 TRBD1 . TGTGCCAGCAGCCGATCGGGACAGGGACGGTTCAATGAGCAGTTCTTC CASSRSGQGRFNEQFF
TRBJ1-2 TRBV19 . . TGTGCCAGTAGCATCCCGGGAGGCGGCTACACCTTC CASSIPGGGYTF
TRBJ1-6 TRBV25-1 . . TGTGCCAGCAGTGAATGGGGCGGTGTGGGGTCACCCCTCCACTTT CASSEWGGVGSPLHF
TRBJ1-1 TRBV7-2 . . TGTGCCAGCAGCCCGACCCGAGACAGATCGAACACTGAAGCTTTCTTT CASSPTRDRSNTEAFF
TRBJ2-2 TRBV29-1 TRBD2 . TGCAGCGGCAAACTAGCGGGGGTTACCGGGGAGCTGTTTTTT CSGKLAGVTGELFF
TRBJ2-3 TRBV7-9 . . TGTGCCAGCAGCTTATCGGGGGGCCCAGATACGCAGTATTTT CASSLSGGPDTQYF
TRBJ1-1 TRBV2 . . TGTGCCAGCAGTCAGGACAGGAACACTGAAGCTTTCTTT CASSQDRNTEAFF
TRBJ1-4 TRBV15 . . TGTGCCACCAGCAGAGGAGGTGAAAAACTGTTTTTT CATSRGGEKLFF
TRBJ1-3 TRBV30 TRBD1 . TGTGCCTGGCATGGGTCTGGCAGGGGGTTGTCTGGAAACACCATATATTTT CAWHGSGRGLSGNTIYF